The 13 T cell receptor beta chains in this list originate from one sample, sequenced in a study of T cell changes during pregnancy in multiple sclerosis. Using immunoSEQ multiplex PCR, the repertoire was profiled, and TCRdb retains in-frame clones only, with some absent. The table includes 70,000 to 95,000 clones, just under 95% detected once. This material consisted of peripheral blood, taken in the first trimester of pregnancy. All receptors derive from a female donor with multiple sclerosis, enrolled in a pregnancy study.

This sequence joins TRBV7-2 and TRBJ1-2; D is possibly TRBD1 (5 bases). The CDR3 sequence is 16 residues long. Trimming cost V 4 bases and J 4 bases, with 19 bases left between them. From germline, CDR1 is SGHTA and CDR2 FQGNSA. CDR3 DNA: TGTGCCAGCAGCTCTTCAAGTGGGGGGGTTGGCTATGGCTACACCTTC. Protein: CASSSSSGGVGYGYTF.

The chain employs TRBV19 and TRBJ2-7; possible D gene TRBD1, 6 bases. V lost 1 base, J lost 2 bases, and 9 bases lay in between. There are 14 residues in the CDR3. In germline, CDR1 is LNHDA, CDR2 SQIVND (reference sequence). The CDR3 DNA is TGTGCCAGTAGTATAGTGAAGGGGGCCTACGAGCAGTACTTC. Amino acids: CASSIVKGAYEQYF.

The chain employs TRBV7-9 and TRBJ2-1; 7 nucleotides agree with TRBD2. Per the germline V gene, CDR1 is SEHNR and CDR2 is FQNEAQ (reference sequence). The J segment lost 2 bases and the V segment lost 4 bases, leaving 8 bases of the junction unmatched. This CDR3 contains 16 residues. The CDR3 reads CASSSPRLAPYNEQFF. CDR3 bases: TGTGCCAGCAGCTCCCCCCGACTAGCTCCCTACAATGAGCAGTTCTTC.

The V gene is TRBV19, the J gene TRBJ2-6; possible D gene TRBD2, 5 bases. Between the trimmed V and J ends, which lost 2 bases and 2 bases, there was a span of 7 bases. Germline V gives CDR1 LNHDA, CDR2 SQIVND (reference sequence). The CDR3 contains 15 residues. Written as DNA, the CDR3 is TGTGCCAGTAGTATACCCGGGGCTGGGGCCAACGTCCTGACTTTC. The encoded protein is CASSIPGAGANVLTF.

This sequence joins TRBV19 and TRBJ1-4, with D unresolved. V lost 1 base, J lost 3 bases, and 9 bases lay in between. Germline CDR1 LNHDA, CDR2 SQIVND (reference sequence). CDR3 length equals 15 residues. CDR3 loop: CASSIVLTANEKLFF. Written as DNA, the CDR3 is TGTGCCAGTAGTATAGTTCTAACAGCTAATGAAAAACTGTTTTTT.

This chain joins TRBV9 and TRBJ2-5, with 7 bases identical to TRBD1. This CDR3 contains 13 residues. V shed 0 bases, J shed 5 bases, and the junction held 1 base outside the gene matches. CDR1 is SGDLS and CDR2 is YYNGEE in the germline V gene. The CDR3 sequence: CASSVDRGETQYF. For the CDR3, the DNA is TGTGCCAGCAGCGTAGACAGGGGTGAGACCCAGTACTTC.

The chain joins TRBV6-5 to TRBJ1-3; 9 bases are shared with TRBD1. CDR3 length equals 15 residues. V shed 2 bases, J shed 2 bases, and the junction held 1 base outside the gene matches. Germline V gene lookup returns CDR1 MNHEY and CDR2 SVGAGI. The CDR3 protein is CASSYRTGAGNTIYF. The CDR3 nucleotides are TGTGCCAGCAGTTACCGGACAGGGGCTGGAAACACCATATATTTT.

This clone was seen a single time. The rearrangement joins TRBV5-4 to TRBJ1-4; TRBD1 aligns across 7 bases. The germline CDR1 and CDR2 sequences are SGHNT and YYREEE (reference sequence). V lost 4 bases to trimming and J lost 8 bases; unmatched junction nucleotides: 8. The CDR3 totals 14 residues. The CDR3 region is CASSPDRVIEKLFF. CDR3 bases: TGTGCCAGCAGCCCCGACAGGGTTATAGAAAAACTGTTTTTT.

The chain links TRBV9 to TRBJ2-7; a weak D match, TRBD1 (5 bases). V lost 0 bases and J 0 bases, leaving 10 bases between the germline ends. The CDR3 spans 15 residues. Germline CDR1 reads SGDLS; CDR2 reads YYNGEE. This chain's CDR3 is CASSVAAGPSYEQYF. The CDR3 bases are TGTGCCAGCAGCGTAGCGGCAGGGCCCTCCTACGAGCAGTACTTC.

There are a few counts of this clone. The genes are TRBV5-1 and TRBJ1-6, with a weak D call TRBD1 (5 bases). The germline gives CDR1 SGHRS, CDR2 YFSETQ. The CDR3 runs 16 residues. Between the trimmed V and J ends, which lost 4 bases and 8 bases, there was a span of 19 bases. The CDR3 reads CASSHRDTGGDSPLHF. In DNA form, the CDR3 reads TGCGCCAGCAGCCACCGAGATACCGGGGGAGATTCACCCCTCCACTTT.

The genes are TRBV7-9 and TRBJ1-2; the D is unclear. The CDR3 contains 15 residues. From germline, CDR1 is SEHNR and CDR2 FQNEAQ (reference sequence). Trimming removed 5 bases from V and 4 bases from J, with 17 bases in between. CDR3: CASSPSSRFSYGYTF. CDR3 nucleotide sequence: TGTGCCAGCAGCCCAAGCTCCAGGTTCAGCTATGGCTACACCTTC.

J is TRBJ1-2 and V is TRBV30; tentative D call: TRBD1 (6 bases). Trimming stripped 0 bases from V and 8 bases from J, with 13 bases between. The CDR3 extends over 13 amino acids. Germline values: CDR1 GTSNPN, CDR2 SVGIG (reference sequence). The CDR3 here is CAWSVGPGEGYTF. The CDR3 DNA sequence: TGTGCCTGGAGTGTAGGGCCAGGGGAGGGCTACACCTTC.

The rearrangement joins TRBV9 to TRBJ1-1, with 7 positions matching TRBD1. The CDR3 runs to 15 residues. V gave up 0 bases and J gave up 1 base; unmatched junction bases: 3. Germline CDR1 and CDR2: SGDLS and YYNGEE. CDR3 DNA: TGTGCCAGCAGCGTAGACAGGGGCGGGAACACTGAAGCTTTCTTT. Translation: CASSVDRGGNTEAFF.